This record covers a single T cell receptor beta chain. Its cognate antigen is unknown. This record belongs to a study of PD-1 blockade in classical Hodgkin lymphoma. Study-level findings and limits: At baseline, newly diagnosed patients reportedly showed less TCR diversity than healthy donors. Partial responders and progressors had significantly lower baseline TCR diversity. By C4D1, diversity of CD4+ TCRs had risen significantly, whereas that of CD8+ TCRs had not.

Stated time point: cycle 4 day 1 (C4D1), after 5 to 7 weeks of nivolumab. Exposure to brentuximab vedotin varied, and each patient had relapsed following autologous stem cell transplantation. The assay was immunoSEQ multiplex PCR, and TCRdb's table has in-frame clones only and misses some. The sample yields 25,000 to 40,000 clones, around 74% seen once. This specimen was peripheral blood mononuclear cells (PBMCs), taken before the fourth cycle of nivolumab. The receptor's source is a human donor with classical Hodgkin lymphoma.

CDR3 amino acids: CASSRSGLAGGYEQYF. The CDR3 DNA sequence: TGTGCCAGCAGTAGATCGGGACTAGCGGGAGGGTACGAGCAGTACTTC. The genes are TRBV28 and TRBJ2-7; 16 bases are a match to TRBD2. Unmatched junction bases numbered 5, after V lost 5 bases and J lost 4 bases. The CDR3 contains 16 residues. Per the germline V gene, CDR1 is MDHEN and CDR2 is SYDVKM.